This T cell receptor beta chain was observed in a study of OX40 agonist ivuxolimab in advanced cancers. The protocol was immunoSEQ multiplex PCR, while the TCRdb copy is restricted to in-frame clones and leaves out a portion. The data contain approximately 39,000 clones, 70% to 85% of them singletons. With V trimmed by 3 bases and J by 0 bases, 0 bases remained unmatched. The CDR3 length is 15 residues. Germline CDR1 is MDHEN and CDR2 is SYDVKM. The chain employs TRBV28 and TRBJ2-5, with 11 nucleotides matching TRBD2. The source material was CD4+ or CD8+ T cells sorted from blood, sampled in a trial of the OX40 agonist ivuxolimab. The source of this sequence is an adult with an advanced solid tumor such as melanoma, head and neck, liver or kidney cancer. CDR3: CASSLTSGDQETQYF. For the CDR3, the DNA is TGTGCCAGCAGTTTGACTAGCGGGGACCAAGAGACCCAGTACTTC.